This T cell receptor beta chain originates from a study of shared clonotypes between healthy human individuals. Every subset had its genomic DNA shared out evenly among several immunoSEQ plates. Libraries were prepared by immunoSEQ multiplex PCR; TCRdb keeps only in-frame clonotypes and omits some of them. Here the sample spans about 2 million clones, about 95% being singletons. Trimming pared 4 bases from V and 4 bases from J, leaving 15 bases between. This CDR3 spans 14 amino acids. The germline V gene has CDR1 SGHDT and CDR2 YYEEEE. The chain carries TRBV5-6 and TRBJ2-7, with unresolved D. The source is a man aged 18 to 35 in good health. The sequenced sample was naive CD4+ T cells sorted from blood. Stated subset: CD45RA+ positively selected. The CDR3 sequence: CASSHRRRSYEQYF. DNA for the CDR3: TGTGCCAGCAGCCACCGGCGGCGGTCTTACGAGCAGTACTTC.